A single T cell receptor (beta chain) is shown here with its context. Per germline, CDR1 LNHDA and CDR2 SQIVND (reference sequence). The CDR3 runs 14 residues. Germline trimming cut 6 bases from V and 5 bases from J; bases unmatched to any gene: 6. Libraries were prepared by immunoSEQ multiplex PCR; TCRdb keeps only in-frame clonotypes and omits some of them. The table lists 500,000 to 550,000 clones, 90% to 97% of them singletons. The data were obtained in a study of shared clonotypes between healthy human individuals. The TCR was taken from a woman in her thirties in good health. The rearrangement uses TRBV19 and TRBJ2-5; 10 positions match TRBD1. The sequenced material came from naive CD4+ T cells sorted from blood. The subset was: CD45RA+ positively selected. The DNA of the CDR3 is TGTGCCAGTAGCACGACAGGGGGCTGGGAGACCCAGTACTTC. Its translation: CASSTTGGWETQYF.